The 2 T cell receptor beta chains reported below all come from one sample, sequenced in a study of shared clonotypes between healthy human individuals. Clones were read by immunoSEQ multiplex PCR, and TCRdb kept only the in-frame ones, dropping some. Of about 1.5 million clones in the sample, about 98% were seen once. The sample comprised naive CD4+ T cells sorted from blood. This sample's subset: CD45RA+ positively selected. The origin of the receptors is a man younger than 40 in good health.

The V call is TRBV30, the J call TRBJ2-1; D remains unclear. CDR1 is GTSNPN, CDR2 SVGIG, per germline (reference sequence). Trimming stripped 2 bases from V and 3 bases from J, with 11 bases between. This CDR3 region has 14 residues. In nucleotides, the CDR3 is TGTGCCTGGAGTCCCTACGGTAACTACAATGAGCAGTTCTTC. Its protein product is CAWSPYGNYNEQFF.

The chain couples TRBV19 to TRBJ2-6; tentatively, D is TRBD1 or TRBD2 (5 bases each). Trimming left V 8 bases short and J 5 bases short, with 19 bases between. This CDR3 region has 16 residues. Germline-derived CDR1 and CDR2 are LNHDA and SQIVND (reference sequence). The CDR3 reads CASSHGTDNRANVLTF. For the CDR3, the DNA is TGTGCCAGTTCCCATGGGACGGACAATCGGGCCAACGTCCTGACTTTC.